The 29 T cell receptor beta chains given below trace back to one sample, sequenced in a study of shared clonotypes between healthy human individuals. The method was immunoSEQ multiplex PCR; TCRdb's version includes in-frame clones alone and lacks a portion of them. The table lists 2 million to 3 million clones, 90% to 95% of them singletons, with roughly 0.15% in the top ten. Material for sequencing was naive CD4+ T cells sorted from blood. As to subset: CD45RA+ positively selected. The receptor set was obtained from a man between 18 and 29 years old in good health.

CDR3 nucleotide sequence: TGTGCCAGCTCAACCCTAGGCTACACCTATAATTCACCCCTCCACTTT. Translation gives CASSTLGYTYNSPLHF. V and J are TRBV18 and TRBJ1-6; D gene unclear. With 5 bases removed from V and 2 bases from J, the gap between germline ends came to 13 bases. The CDR3 is 16 residues long. CDR1 and CDR2 from the germline V gene are KGHSH and LQKENI.

The V and J genes are TRBV7-9 and TRBJ2-3, with 9 bases aligning to TRBD2. The germline gives CDR1 SEHNR, CDR2 FQNEAQ (reference sequence). There are 17 residues in the CDR3. Trimming removed 1 base from V and 2 bases from J; junction bases left unmatched: 7. The CDR3 sequence: CASSLGASGALTDTQYF. The CDR3 DNA sequence: TGTGCCAGCAGCTTAGGGGCTAGCGGGGCCCTCACAGATACGCAGTATTTT.

The gene calls are TRBV27 and TRBJ1-3; D is unresolved. Trimming removed 6 bases at V and 4 bases at J, with 7 bases between. The CDR3 extends over 12 amino acids. Germline V CDR1 and CDR2: MNHEY, SMNVEV (reference sequence). The CDR3 here is CASRAPGNTIYF. CDR3 nucleotides: TGTGCCAGCAGGGCCCCCGGAAACACCATATATTTT.

In nucleotides, the CDR3 is TGTGCCAGCATCTTCGGCATTATGGGCTACACCTTC. Translated: CASIFGIMGYTF. This chain joins TRBV6-1 and TRBJ1-2; D uncertain. This CDR3 region has 12 residues. V was trimmed by 7 bases and J by 8 bases, leaving 14 bases between them. CDR1 is MNHNS and CDR2 is SASEGT in the germline V gene.

This clone was detected once. The chain links TRBV7-9 to TRBJ2-5, with D possibly TRBD1 on 6 matching bases. V was pared by 0 bases and J by 4 bases, with 9 bases between. This CDR3 spans 14 amino acids. Germline assignment: CDR1 SEHNR and CDR2 FQNEAQ (reference sequence). DNA for the CDR3: TGTGCCAGCAGCTTAGCGACAGGATTAGAGACCCAGTACTTC. It codes for CASSLATGLETQYF. Combining the CDR3 with reference TRBV7-9 and TRBJ2-5 gives the whole variable domain DTGVSQNPRHKITKRGQNVTFRCDPISEHNRLYWYRQTLGQGPEFLTYFQNEAQLEKSRLLSDRFSAERPKGSFSTLEIQRTEQGDSAMYLCASSLATGLETQYFGPGTRLLVL.

This clone was detected only once. The chain combines TRBV19 with TRBJ2-1, with D maybe TRBD1 (6 bases). This CDR3 is built from 14 residues. CDR1 and CDR2 from the germline V gene are LNHDA and SQIVND (reference sequence). V shed 5 bases and J shed 12 bases, with 20 bases lying between them. CDR3 loop: CASSPTGTLQGQFF. The CDR3 nucleotides are TGTGCCAGTAGTCCCACAGGGACCCTACAGGGGCAGTTCTTC.

The rearrangement joins TRBV5-1 to TRBJ1-2, with D maybe TRBD1 (6 bases). CDR1 and CDR2 (germline): SGHRS, YFSETQ. Between the trimmed V and J ends, which lost 4 bases and 0 bases, there was a span of 13 bases. This CDR3 has 15 residues. CDR3 DNA: TGCGCCAGCAGCGACCCAGGGGTCCCTAACTATGGCTACACCTTC. As protein: CASSDPGVPNYGYTF.

There are a few counts of this clone. The chain employs TRBV28 and TRBJ1-5; D remains unclear. The germline gives CDR1 MDHEN, CDR2 SYDVKM. V was shortened by 7 bases and J by 6 bases, with 10 bases between the two germline ends. This CDR3 is 12 amino acids long. CDR3 sequence (DNA): TGTGCCAGCATAGGGTCGGGTCAGCCCCAGCATTTT. Protein: CASIGSGQPQHF.

This clone was counted a few times. The chain couples TRBV7-2 to TRBJ2-1; 8 nucleotides match TRBD2. The CDR3 spans 18 residues. Germline assignment: CDR1 SGHTA and CDR2 FQGNSA. With 4 bases clipped from V and 4 bases from J, the junction kept 15 bases outside the gene matches. The DNA for the CDR3 is TGTGCCAGCAGCTGGACCGTAGCTGGACTAGCTGGTTACAATGAGCAGTTCTTC. The encoded protein is CASSWTVAGLAGYNEQFF.

The chain recombines TRBV5-1 with TRBJ2-5; 10 nucleotides line up with TRBD2. CDR3 length: 16 residues. Germline V CDR1 and CDR2: SGHRS, YFSETQ. The J segment lost 5 bases and the V segment lost 4 bases, leaving 11 bases of the junction unmatched. The CDR3: CASSPAASGRGETQYF. The CDR3 DNA reads as TGCGCCAGCAGCCCGGCGGCTAGCGGGAGAGGGGAGACCCAGTACTTC.

The V and J genes are TRBV5-6 and TRBJ2-2; 11 bases align to TRBD2. The V and J ends lost 0 bases and 6 bases, in that order; junction bases with no gene match: 4. CDR1 is SGHDT, CDR2 YYEEEE, per germline. The CDR3 extends over 16 amino acids. The CDR3 nucleotides read TGTGCCAGCAGCTTGGATAGCGGGAGGGCCGCCGGGGAGCTGTTTTTT. Translated, it gives CASSLDSGRAAGELFF.

This clone showed up just a few times. The chain is built from TRBV7-2 and TRBJ1-2; tentatively, D is TRBD1 (6 bases). The CDR3 totals 14 residues. Germline V gives CDR1 SGHTA, CDR2 FQGNSA. V dropped 5 bases and J dropped 4 bases, with 14 bases sitting between them. In DNA, the CDR3 is TGTGCCAGCAGCCCCAGACAGGCAGGCTATGGCTACACCTTC. Its protein is CASSPRQAGYGYTF.

As concerns this clone: The sample has other DNA sequences that encode this CDR3 too. The chain is built from TRBV20-1 and TRBJ2-1, with D unresolved. This CDR3 contains 10 residues. V was cut by 1 base and J by 8 bases, with 3 bases left in between. Germline loops: CDR1 DFQATT, CDR2 SNEGSKA (reference sequence). CDR3 in amino acids: CSARGDEQFF. CDR3 bases: TGCAGTGCTAGAGGCGATGAGCAGTTCTTC.

V usage is TRBV11-3 and J usage is TRBJ2-7; TRBD1 aligns across 9 bases. The CDR3 consists of 15 residues. Germline lookup yields CDR1 SGHNT and CDR2 YENEEA. J was trimmed by 3 bases and V by 3 bases; bases with no gene match: 6. The CDR3 loop reads CASSLAGTGSYEQYF. The CDR3 DNA sequence: TGTGCCAGCAGCTTGGCTGGGACAGGGAGCTACGAGCAGTACTTC.

The V gene is TRBV11-3, the J gene TRBJ1-2; D gene uncertain. The germline V gene encodes CDR1 SGHNT and CDR2 YENEEA. The V gene lost 3 bases and the J gene lost 4 bases, with 6 bases spanning the gap. The CDR3 runs to 12 residues. In DNA form, the CDR3 reads TGTGCCAGCAGCTTCGATGGCTATGGCTACACCTTC. Protein sequence: CASSFDGYGYTF.

This clone was seen only once. The chain employs TRBV4-3 and TRBJ2-2; 10 bases line up with TRBD1. The CDR3 sequence is 15 residues long. Trimming took 1 base from V and 6 from J; bases not matched to a gene: 2. Germline lookup yields CDR1 LGHNA and CDR2 YSLEER. For the CDR3, the DNA is TGCGCCAGCAGCCAAGGACAGGGGGCGCCCGGGGAGCTGTTTTTT. This codes for CASSQGQGAPGELFF.

The chain uses TRBV6-5 and TRBJ2-7; perhaps TRBD2 as D (6 bases). CDR1 is MNHEY, CDR2 SVGAGI, per germline. This CDR3 region has 13 residues. Trimming removed 7 bases at V and 3 bases at J, with 13 bases between. This CDR3 reads CASNSGVGYEQYF. Here the CDR3 DNA reads TGTGCCAGCAATTCGGGAGTGGGCTACGAGCAGTACTTC.

This chain joins TRBV10-3 and TRBJ2-7; D possibly corresponds to TRBD2 (6 bases). Germline V lookup: CDR1 ENHRY, CDR2 SYGVKD. CDR3 size: 14 residues. V dropped 7 bases and J dropped 2 bases, with 15 bases sitting between them. The CDR3 sequence: CAITGGTNTYEQYF. As DNA, the CDR3 is TGTGCCATCACGGGCGGGACCAACACCTACGAGCAGTACTTC.

This sequence joins TRBV23-1 and TRBJ1-4, with D maybe TRBD1 (5 bases). TRBV23-1 is annotated as an ORF whose role is uncertain. V was clipped by 2 bases and J by 3 bases, with 16 bases between them. CDR3 size: 17 residues. CDR3 nucleotide sequence: TGCGCCAGCAGTCAACCCCCCCGACAGCCCTCTAATGAAAAACTGTTTTTT. It codes for CASSQPPRQPSNEKLFF.

The CDR3 sequence: CASTQFSLNLYGYTF. The CDR3 coding sequence is TGTGCCAGCACTCAATTTAGCCTGAACCTCTATGGCTACACCTTC. J is TRBJ1-2 and V is TRBV2, with no clear D. Between the trimmed V and J ends, which lost 7 bases and 4 bases, there was a span of 19 bases. Germline V gives CDR1 SNHLY, CDR2 FYNNEI. CDR3 length: 15 residues.

The chain combines TRBV2 with TRBJ1-1; perhaps TRBD1 as D (5 bases). CDR1 and CDR2 from the germline V gene are SNHLY and FYNNEI. Trimming removed 3 bases at V and 11 bases at J, with 13 bases between. The CDR3 totals 12 residues. CDR3 DNA sequence: TGTGCCAGCAGTGAGGAGGCGGGGCCGGCTTTCTTT. It codes for CASSEEAGPAFF.

The chain recombines TRBV6-1 with TRBJ2-3; D is uncertain. CDR3 length equals 17 residues. Trimming removed 2 bases at V and 1 base at J, with 16 bases between. In germline, CDR1 is MNHNS, CDR2 SASEGT. The DNA for the CDR3 is TGTGCCAGCAGTGAACGGGTCGCTACAGTTGGCACAGATACGCAGTATTTT. It specifies CASSERVATVGTDTQYF.

This sequence joins TRBV2 and TRBJ2-1; no firm D call. The germline CDR1 and CDR2 sequences are SNHLY and FYNNEI. V lost 6 bases, J lost 5 bases, and 14 bases lay in between. The CDR3 is made up of 14 amino acids. DNA for the CDR3: TGTGCCAGCAGCGCCCCAGTAAGCCACAATGAGCAGTTCTTC. This codes for CASSAPVSHNEQFF.

V gene TRBV25-1 combines with J gene TRBJ1-1, with D uncertain. The V end lost 4 bases, the J end lost 0 bases, and 6 bases lay between the germline ends. Germline assignment: CDR1 MGHDK and CDR2 SYGVNS. The CDR3 runs 13 residues. Here the CDR3 DNA reads TGTGCCAGCAGTGTGGCCCTGAACACTGAAGCTTTCTTT. Protein product: CASSVALNTEAFF. Filled out from reference TRBV25-1 and TRBJ1-1, the complete variable domain reads EADIYQTPRYLVIGTGKKITLECSQTMGHDKMYWYQQDPGMELHLIHYSYGVNSTEKGDLSSESTVSRIRTEHFPLTLESARPSHTSQYLCASSVALNTEAFFGQGTRLTVV.

Turning to this clone: Other DNA sequences of this sample code for an identical CDR3. The genes are TRBV5-4 and TRBJ1-2; D uncertain. V lost 0 bases, J lost 2 bases, and 5 bases lay in between. There are 13 residues in the CDR3. Germline CDR1 SGHNT, CDR2 YYREEE (reference sequence). The CDR3 sequence is CASSLVGNYGYTF. CDR3 DNA: TGTGCCAGCAGCTTGGTAGGGAACTATGGCTACACCTTC.

Comments on this clone: In the same sample, other DNA sequences code for this CDR3. The J gene is TRBJ1-4, the V gene TRBV19, with D perhaps TRBD1 (5 bases). This CDR3 has 14 residues. With 2 bases removed from V and 5 bases from J, the gap between germline ends came to 9 bases. CDR1 is LNHDA, CDR2 SQIVND, per germline (reference sequence). The CDR3 DNA follows: TGTGCCAGTAGTATAAGGGGAACCAATGAAAAACTGTTTTTT. This encodes CASSIRGTNEKLFF.

The count of this clone is one. V gene TRBV5-6 combines with J gene TRBJ2-7; no firm D call. V was cut by 3 bases and J by 2 bases, with 24 bases left in between. Looked up from germline, CDR1 is SGHDT and CDR2 is YYEEEE. The CDR3 extends over 18 amino acids. The CDR3 DNA is TGTGCCAGCAGCTCATGGAGAGTAGGGCTTGGTCAAACCTACGAGCAGTACTTC. This encodes CASSSWRVGLGQTYEQYF.

The V call is TRBV6-1, the J call TRBJ2-1; D not certain. Germline CDR1 reads MNHNS; CDR2 reads SASEGT. Trimming took off 4 bases at V and 4 bases at J, with 14 bases between the two ends. The CDR3 covers 15 residues. CDR3 nucleotides: TGTGCCAGCAGTGTTCCCAGACGAAAATACAATGAGCAGTTCTTC. Encoded protein: CASSVPRRKYNEQFF.

The gene calls are TRBV6-6 and TRBJ1-1; D remains ambiguous. V lost 6 bases, J lost 4 bases, and 12 bases lay in between. The CDR3 length is 13 residues. Germline V gives CDR1 MNHNY, CDR2 SVGAGI (reference sequence). CDR3 in DNA: TGTGCCAGCAGCTCACGGGGTTCCACTGAAGCTTTCTTT. Translated, it gives CASSSRGSTEAFF.